One sample yielded the 15 T cell receptor beta chains listed below, sequenced in a study of blood T cell repertoires in COVID-19. The data were produced by immunoSEQ multiplex PCR, yet TCRdb's version contains in-frame clones alone and is incomplete. This sample carries 150,000 to 180,000 clones, about 83% of them seen once, and the ten largest clones take around 10%. Sequenced input: peripheral blood. The source is a woman aged 60-75 years with COVID-19, enrolled during active disease.

The chain recombines TRBV27 with TRBJ1-2, with 7 nucleotides matching TRBD1. Trimming took 6 bases from V and 7 from J; bases not matched to a gene: 8. CDR1 MNHEY and CDR2 SMNVEV come from the germline V gene (reference sequence). This CDR3 has 13 residues. In nucleotides, the CDR3 is TGTGCCAGCAGCATACAGGGGAAAAGTGGCTACACCTTC. It encodes CASSIQGKSGYTF.

This clone appeared a single time. This chain uses TRBV19 with TRBJ2-1, with a tentative D call TRBD1 (6 bases). The CDR3 is 16 residues long. The V gene lost 7 bases and the J gene lost 7 bases, with 23 bases spanning the gap. Germline V gives CDR1 LNHDA, CDR2 SQIVND (reference sequence). The CDR3 DNA sequence: TGTGCCAGTAACTCCCCTGCAGGGGTTAGTGGGAATGAGCAGTTCTTC. This sequence encodes CASNSPAGVSGNEQFF.

This clone came up a few times. V gene TRBV15 combines with J gene TRBJ2-2; 12 bases match TRBD2. The CDR3 runs 18 residues. Germline CDR1 reads LNHNV; CDR2 reads YYDKDF (reference sequence). The ends lost 1 base at V and 6 bases at J; junction bases unmatched: 9. DNA of the CDR3: TGTGCCACCAGCAGAGCCCCTCTAGCGGGAGGGCCGTCCGGGGAGCTGTTTTTT. Translation gives CATSRAPLAGGPSGELFF.

The chain uses TRBV2 and TRBJ1-2, with D possibly being TRBD1 (6 bases). This CDR3 region has 13 residues. Germline V gene sequence: CDR1 SNHLY, CDR2 FYNNEI. The V end was cut by 5 bases, the J end by 6 bases, with 13 bases between. The DNA of the CDR3 is TGTGCCAGCAGTCCCCAACAGGGAAATGGCTACACCTTC. Translation gives CASSPQQGNGYTF. The whole variable domain, filled in from reference TRBV2 and TRBJ1-2, reads EPEVTQTPSHQVTQMGQEVILRCVPISNHLYFYWYRQILGQKVEFLVSFYNNEISEKSEIFDDQFSVERPDGSNFTLKIRSTKLEDSAMYFCASSPQQGNGYTFGSGTRLTVV.

This sequence joins TRBV6-4 and TRBJ1-6, with D hard to call. In germline, CDR1 is MRHNA, CDR2 SNTAGT. The CDR3 sequence is 13 residues long. The V gene lost 6 bases and the J gene lost 7 bases, with 10 bases spanning the gap. In DNA, the CDR3 is TGTGCCAGCAGGGAGGGTGGAAATTCACCCCTCCACTTT. It yields the protein CASREGGNSPLHF.

The chain has TRBV15 and TRBJ2-5; unclear D gene. The CDR3 runs to 15 residues. The germline CDR1 and CDR2 sequences are LNHNV and YYDKDF (reference sequence). Between the trimmed V and J ends, which lost 9 bases and 2 bases, there was a span of 19 bases. CDR3 loop: CATRGLGGRQETQYF. The DNA of the CDR3 is TGTGCCACTCGAGGATTAGGTGGTAGGCAAGAGACCCAGTACTTC.

This chain links TRBV3-1 (or the pseudogene TRBV3-2) with TRBJ1-5; 8 nucleotides align to TRBD1. This CDR3 comprises 13 residues. V trimming: 4 bases; J trimming: 5 bases; junction bases outside the gene matches: 1. CDR1 is LGHDT, CDR2 YNNKEL, per germline (reference sequence). The CDR3 DNA reads TGTGCCAGCAGCCCGGACAGGGATCAGCCCCAGCATTTT. Translating it yields CASSPDRDQPQHF.

V is TRBV4-1 and J is TRBJ1-5; D not certain. The V end lost 0 bases, the J end lost 11 bases, and 11 bases lay between the germline ends. CDR3 size: 13 residues. Germline CDR1 MGHRA, CDR2 YSYEKL. The CDR3 region has the DNA TGCGCCAGCAGCCAAGACACCGCACTGGCCCAGCATTTT. This codes for CASSQDTALAQHF.

V gene TRBV2 combines with J gene TRBJ1-2; D remains unclear. Trimming stripped 2 bases from V and 4 bases from J, with 8 bases between. Germline V gives CDR1 SNHLY, CDR2 FYNNEI. This CDR3 spans 13 amino acids. DNA of the CDR3: TGTGCCAGCAGTGAAAACAGTGTCTATGGCTACACCTTC. It yields the protein CASSENSVYGYTF.

The V and J genes are TRBV5-6 and TRBJ2-7; perhaps TRBD1 as D (5 bases). The V end was cut by 4 bases, the J end by 3 bases, with 17 bases between. The CDR3 is 15 amino acids. CDR1 and CDR2 from the germline V gene are SGHDT and YYEEEE. CDR3 sequence: CASSGAAGFGYEQYV. The CDR3 nucleotides are TGTGCCAGCAGCGGGGCCGCAGGGTTCGGCTACGAGCAGTACGTC.

This rearrangement joins TRBV7-3 to TRBJ2-5, with 9 bases aligning to TRBD2. Per germline, CDR1 SGHTA and CDR2 FQGTGA. The CDR3 length is 18 residues. Trimming cost V 5 bases and J 2 bases; bases outside gene matches: 15. As DNA, the CDR3 is TGTGCCAGCAGCCTCTTACCTCCGGGCCTAGCGGGACAAGAGACCCAGTACTTC. Protein: CASSLLPPGLAGQETQYF.

J is TRBJ1-4 and V is TRBV5-1; TRBD1 matches 9 bases. This CDR3 is built from 14 residues. J was trimmed by 10 bases and V by 4 bases; bases with no gene match: 8. Germline CDR1 SGHRS, CDR2 YFSETQ. The CDR3 loop is CASSPGQGRAKLFF. The CDR3 coding sequence is TGCGCCAGCAGCCCGGGACAGGGAAGGGCAAAACTGTTTTTT.

The count of this clone is one. The chain recombines TRBV5-4 with TRBJ2-4; 7 bases are shared with TRBD1. CDR3 length equals 18 residues. J lost 5 bases, V lost 4 bases, and 18 bases had no gene match. The germline gives CDR1 SGHNT, CDR2 YYREEE (reference sequence). The CDR3 spells CASSQDVGRIGGENIQYF. The DNA for the CDR3 is TGTGCCAGCAGCCAAGATGTGGGCCGAATAGGGGGCGAAAACATTCAGTACTTC.

V usage is TRBV9 and J usage is TRBJ1-1, with 10 bases fitting TRBD1. Germline CDR1 and CDR2: SGDLS and YYNGEE. This CDR3 is built from 15 residues. Trimming removed 2 bases from V and 3 bases from J; junction bases left unmatched: 4. Here the CDR3 DNA reads TGTGCCAGCAGCGTGGGGACAGGGGCGGACACTGAAGCTTTCTTT. Translated: CASSVGTGADTEAFF.

V is TRBV15 and J is TRBJ1-1; D might be TRBD1 (6 bases). The CDR3 has 15 amino acids. The ends were cut back, 1 base at V and 7 bases at J, with 16 bases in the middle. CDR1 is LNHNV and CDR2 is YYDKDF in the germline V gene (reference sequence). The CDR3 sequence: CATSRGAGVGDEAFF. DNA for the CDR3: TGTGCCACCAGCAGAGGCGCAGGGGTGGGTGATGAAGCTTTCTTT.